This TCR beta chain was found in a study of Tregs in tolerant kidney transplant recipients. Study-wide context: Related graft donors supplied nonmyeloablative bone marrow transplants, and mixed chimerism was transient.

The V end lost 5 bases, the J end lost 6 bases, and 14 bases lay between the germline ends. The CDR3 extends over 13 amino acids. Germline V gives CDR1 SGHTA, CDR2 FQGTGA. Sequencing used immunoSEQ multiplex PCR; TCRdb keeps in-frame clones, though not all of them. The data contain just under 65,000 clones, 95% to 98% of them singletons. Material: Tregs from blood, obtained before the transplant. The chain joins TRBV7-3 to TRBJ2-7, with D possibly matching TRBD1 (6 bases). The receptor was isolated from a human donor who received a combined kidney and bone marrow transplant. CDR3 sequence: CASSATQGREQYF. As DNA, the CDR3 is TGTGCCAGCAGCGCAACGCAGGGGCGCGAGCAGTACTTC. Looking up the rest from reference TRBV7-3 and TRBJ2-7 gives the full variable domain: GAGVSQTPSNKVTEKGKYVELRCDPISGHTALYWYRQSLGQGPEFLIYFQGTGAADDSGLPNDRFFAVRPEGSVSTLKIQRTERGDSAVYLCASSATQGREQYFGPGTRLTVT.